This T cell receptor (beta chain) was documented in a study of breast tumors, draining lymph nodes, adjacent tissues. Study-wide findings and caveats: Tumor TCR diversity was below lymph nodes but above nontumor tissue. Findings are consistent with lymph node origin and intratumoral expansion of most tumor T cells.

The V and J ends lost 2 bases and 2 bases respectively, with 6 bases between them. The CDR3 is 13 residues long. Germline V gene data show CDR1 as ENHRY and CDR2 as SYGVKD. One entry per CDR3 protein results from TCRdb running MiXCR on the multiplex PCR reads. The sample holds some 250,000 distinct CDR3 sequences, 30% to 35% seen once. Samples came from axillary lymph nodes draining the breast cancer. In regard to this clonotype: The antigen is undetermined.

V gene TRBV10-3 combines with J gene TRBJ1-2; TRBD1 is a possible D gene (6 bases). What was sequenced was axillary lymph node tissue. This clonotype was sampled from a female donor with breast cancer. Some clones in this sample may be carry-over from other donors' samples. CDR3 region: CAISEGQNYGYTF. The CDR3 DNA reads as TGTGCCATCAGTGAGGGACAGAACTATGGCTACACCTTC.